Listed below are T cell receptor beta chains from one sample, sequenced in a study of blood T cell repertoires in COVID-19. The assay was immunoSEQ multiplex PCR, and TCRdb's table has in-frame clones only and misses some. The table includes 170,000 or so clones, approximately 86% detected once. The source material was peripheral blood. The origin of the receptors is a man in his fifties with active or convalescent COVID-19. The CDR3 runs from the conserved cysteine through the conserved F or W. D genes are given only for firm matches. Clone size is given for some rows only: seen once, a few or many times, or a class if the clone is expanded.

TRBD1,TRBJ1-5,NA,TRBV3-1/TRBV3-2,CASSDSGGGQPQHF,TGTGCCAGCAGCGATTCAGGGGGAGGACAGCCCCAGCATTTT
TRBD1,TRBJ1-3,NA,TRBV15,CATSSGQGTGNTIYF,TGTGCCACCAGCAGTGGACAGGGTACTGGAAACACCATATATTTT
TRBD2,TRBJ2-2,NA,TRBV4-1,CASSSPSGGAGGELFF,TGCGCCAGCAGCTCCCCTAGCGGGGGGGCAGGCGGGGAGCTGTTTTTT
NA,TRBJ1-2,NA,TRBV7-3,CASSPNTISGDYGYTF,TGTGCCAGCAGCCCGAACACCATCTCAGGGGACTATGGCTACACCTTC
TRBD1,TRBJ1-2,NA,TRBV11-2,CASSMTGGSWGYTF,TGTGCCAGCAGCATGACAGGGGGCAGTTGGGGCTACACCTTC
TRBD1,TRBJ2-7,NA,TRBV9,CASSVTGTGEYEQYF,TGTGCCAGCAGCGTAACCGGGACAGGGGAATACGAGCAGTACTTC
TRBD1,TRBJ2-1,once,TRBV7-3,CASSTGTGALEQFF,TGTGCCAGCAGCACCGGGACAGGGGCTCTCGAGCAGTTCTTC
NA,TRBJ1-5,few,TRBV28,CASSALNQPQHF,TGTGCCAGCAGCGCGCTAAATCAGCCCCAGCATTTT
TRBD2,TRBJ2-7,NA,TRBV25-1,CASSETLTSGHEQYF,TGTGCCAGCAGTGAGACTCTAACTAGCGGCCACGAGCAGTACTTC
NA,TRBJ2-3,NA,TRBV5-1,CASRASTDTQYF,TGCGCCAGCAGGGCTAGCACAGATACGCAGTATTTT
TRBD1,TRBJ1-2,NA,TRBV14,CASSPHWTGTYGYTF,TGTGCCAGCAGCCCCCACTGGACAGGAACCTATGGCTACACCTTC
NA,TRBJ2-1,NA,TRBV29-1,CSVLLAPNEQFF,TGCAGCGTTTTGCTAGCCCCCAATGAGCAGTTCTTC
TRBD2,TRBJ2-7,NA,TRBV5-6,CASRLAGPYEQYF,TGTGCCAGCAGGCTAGCGGGTCCCTACGAGCAGTACTTC
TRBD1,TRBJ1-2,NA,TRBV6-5,CASIFGQGAVGYTF,TGTGCCAGCATTTTCGGACAGGGGGCGGTTGGCTACACCTTC
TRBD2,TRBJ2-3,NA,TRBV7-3,CASSLGLATDTQYF,TGTGCCAGCAGCCTCGGACTAGCCACAGATACGCAGTATTTT
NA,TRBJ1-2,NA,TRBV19,CASSIEGTSNYGYTF,TGTGCCAGTAGTATAGAGGGCACTTCTAACTATGGCTACACCTTC
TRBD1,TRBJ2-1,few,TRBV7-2,CASSLGGGTYNEQFF,TGTGCCAGCAGCCTAGGGGGCGGAACCTACAATGAGCAGTTCTTC
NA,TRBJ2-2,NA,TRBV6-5,CASRGSAAGELFF,TGTGCCAGCAGAGGATCTGCAGCGGGGGAGCTGTTTTTT
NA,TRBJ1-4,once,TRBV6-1,CASSEEFRIGATNEKLFF,TGTGCCAGCAGTGAAGAGTTTAGGATCGGGGCAACTAATGAAAAACTGTTTTTT
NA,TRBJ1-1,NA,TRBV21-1,CASSRIYRPGTEAFF,TGTGCCAGCAGCAGGATATACAGGCCTGGGACTGAAGCTTTCTTT
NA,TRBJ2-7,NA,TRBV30,CAWTPVNEQYF,TGTGCCTGGACCCCGGTAAACGAGCAGTACTTC
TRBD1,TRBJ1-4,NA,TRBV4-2,CASSQNPQGAANEKLFF,TGTGCCAGCAGCCAAAACCCCCAGGGGGCAGCTAATGAAAAACTGTTTTTT
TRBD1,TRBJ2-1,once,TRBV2,CASSDRGTGDEQFF,TGTGCCAGCAGTGACCGCGGGACAGGGGATGAGCAGTTCTTC
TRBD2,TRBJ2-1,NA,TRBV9,CASSVELRERNEQFF,TGTGCCAGCAGCGTAGAATTGCGGGAGCGAAATGAGCAGTTCTTC
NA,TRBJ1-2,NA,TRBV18,CASSPQTGPRAGLYGYTF,TGTGCCAGCTCACCTCAGACAGGCCCTCGCGCCGGCCTCTATGGCTACACCTTC
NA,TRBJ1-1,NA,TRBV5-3,CARSFRDTNTEAFF,TGTGCCAGAAGCTTTCGGGACACTAACACTGAAGCTTTCTTT
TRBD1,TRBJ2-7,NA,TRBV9,CASSVGPTGGVYEQYF,TGTGCCAGCAGCGTAGGTCCGACAGGGGGGGTCTACGAGCAGTACTTC
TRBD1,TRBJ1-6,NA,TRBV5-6,CASSTKTGVSSPLHF,TGTGCCAGCAGCACGAAGACAGGGGTTTCTTCACCCCTCCACTTT
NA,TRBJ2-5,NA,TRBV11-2,CASSPSRQKETQYF,TGTGCCAGCAGCCCTTCCCGACAGAAAGAGACCCAGTACTTC
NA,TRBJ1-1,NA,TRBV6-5,CASSWRGRETEAFF,TGTGCCAGCAGTTGGAGGGGTCGAGAAACTGAAGCTTTCTTT
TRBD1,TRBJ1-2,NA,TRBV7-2,CASSAQGAWGYTF,TGTGCCAGCAGCGCGCAGGGGGCTTGGGGCTACACCTTC
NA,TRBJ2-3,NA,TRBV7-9,CASSPRQVAFQYF,TGTGCCAGCAGTCCGAGACAGGTCGCCTTTCAATATTTT
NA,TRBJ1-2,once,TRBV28,CASSERQNGYTF,TGTGCCAGCAGCGAGAGACAGAATGGCTACACCTTC
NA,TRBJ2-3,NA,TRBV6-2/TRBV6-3,CASSYFAGQYF,TGTGCCAGCAGTTACTTTGCAGGGCAGTATTTT
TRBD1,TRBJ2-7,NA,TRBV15,CATSRTGTYEQYF,TGTGCCACCAGCAGGACAGGGACCTACGAGCAGTACTTC
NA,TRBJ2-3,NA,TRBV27,CASSPYSNALTQYF,TGTGCCAGCAGTCCGTACTCCAATGCCCTTACGCAGTATTTT
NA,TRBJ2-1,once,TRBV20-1,CSASTPPGQYNEQFF,TGCAGTGCTAGTACCCCGCCGGGACAATACAATGAGCAGTTCTTC
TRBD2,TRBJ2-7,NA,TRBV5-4,CASSLAGGPYEQYF,TGTGCCAGCAGCTTAGCGGGGGGGCCATACGAGCAGTACTTC
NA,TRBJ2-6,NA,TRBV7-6,CASSFGGGVGANVLTF,TGTGCCAGCAGCTTTGGGGGGGGCGTTGGGGCCAACGTCCTGACTTTC
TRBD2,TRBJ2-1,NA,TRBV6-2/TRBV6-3,CASTYPPLAGGHDEQFF,TGTGCCAGCACTTACCCCCCACTAGCGGGGGGGCATGATGAGCAGTTCTTC
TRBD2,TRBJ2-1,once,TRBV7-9,CASERAGGNEQFF,TGTGCCAGCGAACGAGCGGGAGGGAATGAGCAGTTCTTC
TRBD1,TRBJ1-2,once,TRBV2,CARGGNLGTGIDGYTF,TGTGCCAGGGGGGGGAATTTAGGGACAGGGATCGATGGCTACACCTTC
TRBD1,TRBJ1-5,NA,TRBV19,CASSWGTGNNQPQHF,TGTGCCAGTAGCTGGGGGACAGGCAACAATCAGCCCCAGCATTTT
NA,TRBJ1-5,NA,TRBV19,CASRPPGSYSNQPQHF,TGTGCCAGTAGACCTCCGGGATCCTATAGCAATCAGCCCCAGCATTTT
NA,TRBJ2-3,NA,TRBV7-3,CASSPGGGTDTQYF,TGTGCCAGCAGCCCCGGAGGGGGCACAGATACGCAGTATTTT
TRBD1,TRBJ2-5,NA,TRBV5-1,CASSWGQSQETQYF,TGCGCCAGCAGTTGGGGACAGTCACAAGAGACCCAGTACTTC
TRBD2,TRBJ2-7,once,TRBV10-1,CASSGGGSKYF,TGCGCCAGCAGTGGCGGCGGGAGCAAGTACTTC
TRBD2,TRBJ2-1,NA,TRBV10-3,CAISEQGTSGRDEQFF,TGTGCCATCAGTGAGCAGGGGACTAGCGGGAGGGATGAGCAGTTCTTC
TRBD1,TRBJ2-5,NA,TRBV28,CASSLDGLFATGEKETQYF,TGTGCCAGCAGTTTAGACGGTCTCTTCGCGACAGGGGAAAAAGAGACCCAGTACTTC
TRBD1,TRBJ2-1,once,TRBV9,CASSLRGQGDEQFF,TGTGCCAGCAGCCTCCGGGGACAGGGGGATGAGCAGTTCTTC
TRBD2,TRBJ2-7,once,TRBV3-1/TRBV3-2,CASSQVTAPSGAYEQYF,TGTGCCAGCAGCCAAGTTACCGCGCCTAGCGGGGCGTACGAGCAGTACTTC
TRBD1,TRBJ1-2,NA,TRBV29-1,CSVVKDRGNYGYTF,TGCAGCGTTGTCAAGGACAGGGGAAACTATGGCTACACCTTC